Listed here is a single TCR beta chain. These data belong to a study of T-cell memory formation after mild COVID-19. Study at large: TCR clusters were mostly donor specific.

TCRdb reprocessed the 5' RACE reads with MiXCR, giving one entry per CDR3 protein. The table lists about 350,000 distinct CDR3 sequences, roughly 15% of them singletons, with over 20% in the top ten. The germline V and J ends were trimmed by 4 bases and 7 bases, with 13 bases remaining between them. This CDR3 has 13 amino acids. Looked up from germline, CDR1 is MNHEY and CDR2 is SVGEGT. The sequenced sample consisted of PBMCs or a T cell subset sorted from them (not recorded which). V usage is TRBV6-2 or TRBV6-3 and J usage is TRBJ1-1; a weak D match, TRBD1 (5 bases). The receptor's source is a young man who had mild COVID-19 (a few samples of this study predate the infection). Cell type and time point are not known. The CDR3: CASSLSGPGEAFF. For the CDR3, the DNA is TGTGCCAGCAGTTTATCAGGGCCGGGTGAAGCTTTCTTT.